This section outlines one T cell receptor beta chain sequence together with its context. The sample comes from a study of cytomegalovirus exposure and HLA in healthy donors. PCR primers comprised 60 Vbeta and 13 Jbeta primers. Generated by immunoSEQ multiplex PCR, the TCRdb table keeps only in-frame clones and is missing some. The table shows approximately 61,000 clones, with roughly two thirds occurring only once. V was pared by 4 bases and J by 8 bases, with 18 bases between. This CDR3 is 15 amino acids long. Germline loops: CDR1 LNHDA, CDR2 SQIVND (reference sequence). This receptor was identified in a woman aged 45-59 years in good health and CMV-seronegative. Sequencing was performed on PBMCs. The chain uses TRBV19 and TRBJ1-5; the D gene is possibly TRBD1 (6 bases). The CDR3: CASSTGRGIGEPQHF. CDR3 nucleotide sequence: TGTGCCAGTAGTACGGGCAGGGGTATAGGAGAGCCCCAGCATTTT.